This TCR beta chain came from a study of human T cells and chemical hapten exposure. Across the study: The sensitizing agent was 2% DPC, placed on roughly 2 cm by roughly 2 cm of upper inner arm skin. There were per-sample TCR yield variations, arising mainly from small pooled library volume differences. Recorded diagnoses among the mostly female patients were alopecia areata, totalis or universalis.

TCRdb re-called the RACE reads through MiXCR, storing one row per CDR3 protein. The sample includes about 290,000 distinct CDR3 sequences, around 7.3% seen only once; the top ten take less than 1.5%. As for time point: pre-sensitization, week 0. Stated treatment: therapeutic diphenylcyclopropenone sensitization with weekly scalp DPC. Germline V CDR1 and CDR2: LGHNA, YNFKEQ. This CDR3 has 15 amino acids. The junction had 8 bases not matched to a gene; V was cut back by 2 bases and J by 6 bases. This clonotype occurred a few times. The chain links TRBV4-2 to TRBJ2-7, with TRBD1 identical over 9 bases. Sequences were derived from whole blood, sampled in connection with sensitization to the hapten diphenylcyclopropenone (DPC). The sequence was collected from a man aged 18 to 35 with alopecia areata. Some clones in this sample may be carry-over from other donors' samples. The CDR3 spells CASSQRGTGTGEQYF. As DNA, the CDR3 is TGTGCCAGCAGCCAACGCGGGACAGGGACTGGCGAGCAGTACTTC.